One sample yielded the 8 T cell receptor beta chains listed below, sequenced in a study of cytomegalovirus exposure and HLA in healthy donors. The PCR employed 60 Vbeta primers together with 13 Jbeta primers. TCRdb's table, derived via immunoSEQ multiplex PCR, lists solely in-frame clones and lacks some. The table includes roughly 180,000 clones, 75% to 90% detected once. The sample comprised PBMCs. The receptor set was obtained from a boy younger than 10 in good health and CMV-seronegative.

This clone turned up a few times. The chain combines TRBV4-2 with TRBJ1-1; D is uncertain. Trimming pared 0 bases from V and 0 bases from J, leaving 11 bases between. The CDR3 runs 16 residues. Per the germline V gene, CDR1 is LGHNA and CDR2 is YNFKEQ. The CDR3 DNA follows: TGTGCCAGCAGCCAAGATTTCGGACTGATGAACACTGAAGCTTTCTTT. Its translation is CASSQDFGLMNTEAFF.

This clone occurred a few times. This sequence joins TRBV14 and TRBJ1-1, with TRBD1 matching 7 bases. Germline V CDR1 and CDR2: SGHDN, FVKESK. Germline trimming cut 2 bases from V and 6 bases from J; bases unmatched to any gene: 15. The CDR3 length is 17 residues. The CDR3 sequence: CASSQSILSRGDPEAFF. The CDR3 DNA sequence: TGTGCCAGCAGCCAAAGTATACTTTCCAGGGGGGATCCTGAAGCTTTCTTT.

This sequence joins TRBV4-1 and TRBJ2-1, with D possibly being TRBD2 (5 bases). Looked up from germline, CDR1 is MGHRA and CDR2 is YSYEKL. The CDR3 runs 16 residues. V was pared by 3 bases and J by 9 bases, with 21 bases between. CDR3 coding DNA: TGCGCCAGCAGCCACCCGAGGAGGCTAGGACTTTGTGAGCAGTTCTTC. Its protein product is CASSHPRRLGLCEQFF.

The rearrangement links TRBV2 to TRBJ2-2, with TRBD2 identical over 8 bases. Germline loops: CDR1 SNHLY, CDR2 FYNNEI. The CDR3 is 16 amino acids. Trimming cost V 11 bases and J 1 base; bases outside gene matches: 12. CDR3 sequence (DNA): TGTGCCGGACGGGGGGGCAGGGCACTGAACACCGGGGAGCTGTTTTTT. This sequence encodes CAGRGGRALNTGELFF.

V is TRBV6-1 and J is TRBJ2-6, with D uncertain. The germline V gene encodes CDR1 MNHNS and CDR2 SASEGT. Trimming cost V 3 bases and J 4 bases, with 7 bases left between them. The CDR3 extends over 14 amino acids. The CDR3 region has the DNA TGTGCCAGCAGTGACGAGTACGGGGCCAACGTCCTGACTTTC. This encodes CASSDEYGANVLTF.

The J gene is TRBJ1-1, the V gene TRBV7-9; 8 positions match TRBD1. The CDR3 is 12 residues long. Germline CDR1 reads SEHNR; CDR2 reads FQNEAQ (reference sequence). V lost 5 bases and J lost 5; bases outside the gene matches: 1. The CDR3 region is CASSHRGTEAFF. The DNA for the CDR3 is TGTGCCAGCAGCCACAGGGGGACTGAAGCTTTCTTT.

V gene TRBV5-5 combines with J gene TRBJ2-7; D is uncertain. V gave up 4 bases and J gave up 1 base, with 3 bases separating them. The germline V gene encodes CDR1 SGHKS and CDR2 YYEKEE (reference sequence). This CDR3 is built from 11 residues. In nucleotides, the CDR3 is TGTGCCAGCAGCACTTCCTACGAGCAGTACTTC. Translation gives CASSTSYEQYF.

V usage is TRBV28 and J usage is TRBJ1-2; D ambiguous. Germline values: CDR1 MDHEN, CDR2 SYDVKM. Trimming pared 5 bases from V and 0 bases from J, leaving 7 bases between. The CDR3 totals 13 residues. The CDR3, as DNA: TGTGCCAGCAGTCCCCCAGCTAACTATGGCTACACCTTC. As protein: CASSPPANYGYTF.